A single sample is the source of the 17 T cell receptor beta chains below, sequenced in a study of radiotherapy plus CTLA-4 blockade in lung cancer. Method: immunoSEQ multiplex PCR; TCRdb's copy keeps in-frame clones and lacks some. The sample comprises more than 80,000 clones, about 83% of which are singletons, and over 2% rests with the top ten. The sample in question was peripheral blood, obtained from a patient treated with radiotherapy plus ipilimumab. These receptor sequences come from a human donor with non-small cell lung cancer that progressed on radiotherapy plus ipilimumab. Some clones in this sample may be carry-over from other donors' samples.

The CDR3 nucleotides are TGTGCCAGCAGTAAGACCGCCGGGACACAGACATTCAATGAGCAGTTCTTC. Translation: CASSKTAGTQTFNEQFF. The rearrangement links TRBV13 to TRBJ2-1; possible D gene TRBD1, 6 bases. Germline assignment: CDR1 PRHDT and CDR2 FYEKMQ (reference sequence). CDR3 length equals 17 residues. Deletions cut 6 bases from V and 6 bases from J, with 24 bases between.

The chain carries TRBV10-2 and TRBJ1-5; TRBD1 agrees at 7 bases. After removal of 6 bases from V and 7 bases from J, the junction contained 6 bases not matched to a gene. The CDR3 length is 13 residues. Germline CDR1 is WSHSY and CDR2 is SAAADI. DNA for the CDR3: TGCGCCAGCAGACAGGGGTCTGGGCAGCCCCAGCATTTT. The encoded protein is CASRQGSGQPQHF.

This chain connects TRBV6-5 to TRBJ2-5; 10 nucleotides align to TRBD1. The junction had 4 bases not matched to a gene; V was cut back by 5 bases and J by 7 bases. CDR1 and CDR2 from the germline V gene are MNHEY and SVGAGI. The CDR3 is made up of 13 amino acids. The CDR3: CASSADRGGTQYF. In nucleotides, the CDR3 is TGTGCCAGCAGTGCGGACAGGGGGGGGACCCAGTACTTC.

The chain is built from TRBV10-3 and TRBJ2-5; TRBD1 aligns across 7 bases. The CDR3 sequence is 14 residues long. Germline CDR1 ENHRY, CDR2 SYGVKD. Trimming took 6 bases from V and 3 from J; bases not matched to a gene: 7. CDR3 residues: CAISRQGREETQYF. The CDR3 nucleotides read TGTGCCATCAGCCGACAGGGAAGAGAAGAGACCCAGTACTTC.

The V and J genes are TRBV6-1 and TRBJ2-2; D gene uncertain. V shed 7 bases and J shed 6 bases, with 15 bases lying between them. CDR3 size: 14 residues. Germline assignment: CDR1 MNHNS and CDR2 SASEGT. The CDR3 DNA reads as TGTGCCAGCACAATCACAGACTGGGCCGGGGAGCTGTTTTTT. Amino acids: CASTITDWAGELFF.

This chain uses TRBV5-4 with TRBJ1-1, with a weak D call TRBD1 (6 bases). Trimming stripped 4 bases from V and 10 bases from J, with 14 bases between. Germline V CDR1 and CDR2: SGHNT, YYREEE (reference sequence). This CDR3 region has 12 residues. CDR3 nucleotides: TGTGCCAGCAGCACCGAGGACAGCGGAGCTTTCTTT. Its protein is CASSTEDSGAFF. The entire variable domain, with the rest obtained from reference TRBV5-4 and TRBJ1-1, is as follows: ETGVTQSPTHLIKTRGQQVTLRCSSQSGHNTVSWYQQALGQGPQFIFQYYREEENGRGNFPPRFSGLQFPNYSSELNVNALELDDSALYLCASSTEDSGAFFGQGTRLTVV.

The rearrangement joins TRBV9 to TRBJ2-2, with 7 nucleotides matching TRBD1. Trimming took 4 bases from V and 2 from J; bases not matched to a gene: 11. Germline V gives CDR1 SGDLS, CDR2 YYNGEE. The CDR3 sequence is 17 residues long. The CDR3 region has the DNA TGTGCCAGCAGCCAGGACAGGCGAACGATAAACACCGGGGAGCTGTTTTTT. Translated, it gives CASSQDRRTINTGELFF.

J is TRBJ1-1 and V is TRBV29-1; no reliable D call. There are 13 residues in the CDR3. Germline CDR1 is SQVTM and CDR2 is ANQGSEA. Trimming pared 7 bases from V and 0 bases from J, leaving 12 bases between. The CDR3: CSAEASLNTEAFF. The CDR3 nucleotides read TGCAGCGCCGAGGCCTCTCTGAACACTGAAGCTTTCTTT.

The DNA of the CDR3 is TGCGCCAGCAGCTTGGGTTCGGAATTGAACGAGCAGTACTTC. Protein product: CASSLGSELNEQYF. V and J are TRBV5-1 and TRBJ2-7; D remains ambiguous. Trimming stripped 0 bases from V and 5 bases from J, with 12 bases between. The CDR3 totals 14 residues. Germline CDR1 SGHRS, CDR2 YFSETQ.

This rearrangement joins TRBV29-1 to TRBJ1-1; the match to TRBD1 covers 8 bases. J lost 1 base, V lost 5 bases, and 21 bases had no gene match. Germline CDR1 is SQVTM and CDR2 is ANQGSEA. This CDR3 region has 19 residues. CDR3 nucleotide sequence: TGCAGCGTTAGTGGTACCTCCGGCAGGGGGCGCAGCTGGAACACTGAAGCTTTCTTT. The encoded protein is CSVSGTSGRGRSWNTEAFF.

This sequence joins TRBV25-1 and TRBJ1-3; 7 bases fit TRBD1. Germline V gene lookup returns CDR1 MGHDK and CDR2 SYGVNS. CDR3 size: 16 residues. V was pared by 6 bases and J by 0 bases, with 8 bases of the junction left unmatched. CDR3 loop: CASSPRGQVSGNTIYF. As DNA, the CDR3 is TGTGCCAGCAGCCCCAGAGGACAGGTCTCTGGAAACACCATATATTTT.

This clone was seen a few times. J is TRBJ1-6 and V is TRBV13; tentative D call: TRBD1 (5 bases). CDR1 PRHDT and CDR2 FYEKMQ come from the germline V gene (reference sequence). The CDR3 covers 18 residues. Deletions cut 4 bases from V and 9 bases from J, with 25 bases between. Here the CDR3 DNA reads TGTGCCAGCAGCTCCTCCTGGGGGGGTACGGCGGAGGCTTCACCCCTCCACTTT. This translates into CASSSSWGGTAEASPLHF.

This chain links TRBV27 with TRBJ1-6; weak D call: TRBD1 (6 bases). The CDR3 length is 18 residues. Between the trimmed V and J ends, which lost 6 bases and 4 bases, there was a span of 22 bases. Germline lookup yields CDR1 MNHEY and CDR2 SMNVEV (reference sequence). This CDR3 reads CASRVYRDIGDYNSPLHF. CDR3 in DNA: TGTGCCAGCAGGGTCTATAGGGACATTGGGGATTATAATTCACCCCTCCACTTT.

This clone is a singleton in its sample. The chain links TRBV7-9 to TRBJ2-3; no firm D call. Between the trimmed V and J ends, which lost 3 bases and 6 bases, there was a span of 16 bases. The length of the CDR3 is 15 residues. Germline CDR1 reads SEHNR; CDR2 reads FQNEAQ (reference sequence). The chain's CDR3 is CASSLSPQPRDTQYF. Here the CDR3 DNA reads TGTGCCAGCAGCTTGTCTCCCCAGCCAAGGGATACGCAGTATTTT.

The chain employs TRBV14 and TRBJ2-3, with D possibly matching TRBD2 (6 bases). Trimming pared 0 bases from V and 6 bases from J, leaving 19 bases between. The CDR3 runs to 17 residues. Germline CDR1 SGHDN, CDR2 FVKESK. The CDR3 is CASSQDSPGLRRDTQYF. The CDR3 DNA is TGTGCCAGCAGCCAAGATTCGCCGGGACTTAGGCGGGATACGCAGTATTTT.

The J gene is TRBJ1-5, the V gene TRBV15; D unclear. This CDR3 is 13 amino acids long. V lost 3 bases and J lost 4, with 7 bases in between. The V gene's germline CDR1 is LNHNV and CDR2 YYDKDF (reference sequence). CDR3 region: CATSSRVNQPQHF. In DNA form, the CDR3 reads TGTGCCACCAGCAGCCGCGTAAATCAGCCCCAGCATTTT.

The sample holds one count of this clone. The genes are TRBV7-2 and TRBJ2-3, with TRBD2 matching over 10 bases. This CDR3 region has 15 residues. Trimming cost V 6 bases and J 2 bases; bases outside gene matches: 5. The V gene's germline CDR1 is SGHTA and CDR2 FQGNSA. CDR3 in DNA: TGTGCCAGCAGTTTTAGCGGGGGGCCCACAGATACGCAGTATTTT. Translation: CASSFSGGPTDTQYF.